One sample yielded the 10 T cell receptor beta chains listed below, sequenced in a study of blood T cell repertoires in COVID-19. Sequenced by immunoSEQ multiplex PCR; TCRdb stores in-frame clones only, minus some. The profile covers roughly 200,000 clones, with approximately 85% appearing a single time and 5% to 7% taken by the ten largest. Sequencing used PBMCs or T cells enriched from blood (not recorded which). The receptors derive from a man in his forties or fifties with acute COVID-19.

The genes are TRBV4-2 and TRBJ1-2, with D possibly matching TRBD1 (6 bases). Germline loops: CDR1 LGHNA, CDR2 YNFKEQ. V lost 1 base and J 6 bases, leaving 9 bases between the germline ends. This CDR3 is built from 13 residues. The CDR3 coding sequence is TGTGCCAGCAGCCAAGGGGCAGGGGATGGCTACACCTTC. Translated, it gives CASSQGAGDGYTF.

This rearrangement joins TRBV5-4 to TRBJ1-2, with a weak D call TRBD1 (5 bases). This CDR3 comprises 15 residues. V was cut by 3 bases and J by 4 bases, with 16 bases left in between. Per the germline V gene, CDR1 is SGHNT and CDR2 is YYREEE (reference sequence). The chain's CDR3 is CASSSRDGGSYGYTF. CDR3 coding DNA: TGTGCCAGCAGCTCAAGGGACGGGGGGAGCTATGGCTACACCTTC.

This clone was counted once. The chain couples TRBV19 to TRBJ2-1, with TRBD2 matching over 8 bases. CDR3 length: 14 residues. V lost 6 bases, J lost 4 bases, and 5 bases stayed unmatched. Germline CDR1 LNHDA, CDR2 SQIVND (reference sequence). The CDR3 protein is CASRITSGYNEQFF. The CDR3 coding sequence is TGTGCCAGTAGAATAACTAGCGGATACAATGAGCAGTTCTTC. Full variable domain (missing parts from reference TRBV19 and TRBJ2-1): DGGITQSPKYLFRKEGQNVTLSCEQNLNHDAMYWYRQDPGQGLRLIYYSQIVNDFQKGDIAEGYSVSREKKESFPLTVTSAQKNPTAFYLCASRITSGYNEQFFGPGTRLTVL.

J is TRBJ1-1 and V is TRBV6-5; D is unclear. This CDR3 has 15 amino acids. Trimming cost V 0 bases and J 1 base, with 9 bases left between them. Germline V gene sequence: CDR1 MNHEY, CDR2 SVGAGI. CDR3 loop: CASSYSFSGNTEAFF. CDR3 nucleotides: TGTGCCAGCAGTTACTCGTTCTCAGGGAACACTGAAGCTTTCTTT.

V is TRBV10-3 and J is TRBJ2-3, with 10 bases lining up with TRBD1. CDR1 ENHRY and CDR2 SYGVKD come from the germline V gene. After removal of 6 bases from V and 15 bases from J, the junction contained 9 bases not matched to a gene. The CDR3 consists of 12 residues. CDR3 sequence (DNA): TGTGCCATCAGGGAGCCGGGACAGGGGAGTTATTTT. The encoded protein is CAIREPGQGSYF.

The chain couples TRBV28 to TRBJ1-1; 8 nucleotides align to TRBD1. CDR1 and CDR2 from the germline V gene are MDHEN and SYDVKM. The CDR3 contains 14 residues. V lost 7 bases, J lost 6 bases, and 10 bases stayed unmatched. The CDR3: CASNVQGGISEAFF. CDR3 sequence (DNA): TGTGCCAGCAATGTACAGGGGGGAATATCTGAAGCTTTCTTT.

This rearrangement joins TRBV7-9 to TRBJ1-4; 7 nucleotides line up with TRBD1. CDR1 SEHNR and CDR2 FQNEAQ come from the germline V gene (reference sequence). The V and J ends lost 2 bases and 1 base, in that order; junction bases with no gene match: 1. The CDR3 contains 15 residues. CDR3 in amino acids: CASSLWDRTNEKLFF. The CDR3 DNA is TGTGCCAGCAGCTTATGGGACAGAACTAATGAAAAACTGTTTTTT.

The chain joins TRBV2 to TRBJ2-7; 13 positions agree with TRBD2. CDR1 and CDR2 from the germline V gene are SNHLY and FYNNEI. The CDR3 covers 17 residues. V trimming: 3 bases; J trimming: 7 bases; junction bases outside the gene matches: 12. This chain's CDR3 is CASSDLTGTSGVLEQYF. Written as DNA, the CDR3 is TGTGCCAGCAGTGATCTAACCGGGACTAGCGGGGTGTTGGAGCAGTACTTC.

This clone was seen more than once but under ten times. The chain carries TRBV5-1 and TRBJ2-7; D is perhaps TRBD1 (6 bases). Looked up from germline, CDR1 is SGHRS and CDR2 is YFSETQ. There are 15 residues in the CDR3. Trimming stripped 3 bases from V and 4 bases from J, with 17 bases between. The CDR3: CASSSTGSLLYEQYF. The CDR3, as DNA: TGCGCCAGCAGCTCAACAGGGTCTTTATTGTACGAGCAGTACTTC. Combining the CDR3 with reference TRBV5-1 and TRBJ2-7 gives the whole variable domain KAGVTQTPRYLIKTRGQQVTLSCSPISGHRSVSWYQQTPGQGLQFLFEYFSETQRNKGNFPGRFSGRQFSNSRSEMNVSTLELGDSALYLCASSSTGSLLYEQYFGPGTRLTVT.

This chain links TRBV6-5 with TRBJ1-2, with no clear D. Trimming left V 7 bases short and J 2 bases short, with 17 bases between. The CDR3 is 15 residues long. The germline V gene encodes CDR1 MNHEY and CDR2 SVGAGI. CDR3 sequence reads: CASMETMISNYGYTF. CDR3 bases: TGTGCCAGCATGGAGACCATGATTTCAAACTATGGCTACACCTTC.